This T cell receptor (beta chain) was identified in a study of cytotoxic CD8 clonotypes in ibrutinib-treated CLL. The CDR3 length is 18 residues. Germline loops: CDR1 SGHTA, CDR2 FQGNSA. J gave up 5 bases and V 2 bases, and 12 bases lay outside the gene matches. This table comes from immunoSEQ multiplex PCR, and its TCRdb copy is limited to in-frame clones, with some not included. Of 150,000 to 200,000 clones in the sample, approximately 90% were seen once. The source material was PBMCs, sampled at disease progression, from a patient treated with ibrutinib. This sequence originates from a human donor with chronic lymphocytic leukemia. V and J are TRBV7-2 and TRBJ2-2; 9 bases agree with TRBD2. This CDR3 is CASSLFISSGRGTGELFF. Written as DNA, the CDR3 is TGTGCCAGCAGCTTATTTATCAGTAGCGGGAGAGGGACCGGGGAGCTGTTTTTT.